The rows below give T cell receptor beta chains drawn from one sample of a study of blood T cell repertoires in COVID-19. Profiled with immunoSEQ multiplex PCR; TCRdb holds only in-frame clones, not every one. Of about 110,000 clones listed, roughly 80% are singletons. Input material: peripheral blood. Receptors originate from a woman of 80 years or more with acute or convalescent COVID-19. CDR3s include the opening cysteine and the closing phenylalanine or tryptophan. The D gene is left open where the match is weak. A row's size may be missing; if present it is once, few, many or a size class.

d_gene | abundance | j_gene | v_gene | len | CDR3aa | CDR3nt
TRBD2 | few | TRBJ2-7 | TRBV2 | 14 | CASSGGGAVYEQYF | TGTGCCAGCAGTGGGGGAGGGGCAGTCTACGAGCAGTACTTC
NA | NA | TRBJ1-2 | TRBV9 | 15 | CASSVAEGGIQGYTF | TGTGCCAGCAGCGTAGCTGAGGGAGGCATCCAGGGCTACACCTTC
TRBD1 | NA | TRBJ1-5 | TRBV4-1 | 16 | CASSQATRGGNQPQHF | TGCGCCAGCAGCCAAGCAACCAGGGGGGGCAATCAGCCCCAGCATTTT
NA | NA | TRBJ2-1 | TRBV5-1 | 14 | CASSLVAGSTEQFF | TGCGCCAGCAGCTTGGTGGCAGGGTCGACTGAGCAGTTCTTC
NA | NA | TRBJ2-1 | TRBV24-1 | 12 | CATSDQTGEQFF | TGTGCCACCAGTGATCAGACGGGGGAGCAGTTCTTC
TRBD2 | NA | TRBJ2-3 | TRBV7-2 | 14 | CASSLRREADTQYF | TGTGCCAGCAGCTTACGGCGGGAGGCAGATACGCAGTATTTT
TRBD2 | once | TRBJ2-1 | TRBV29-1 | 14 | CSAVSPSGTSEQFF | TGCAGCGCTGTTTCGCCTAGCGGGACAAGTGAGCAGTTCTTC
NA | NA | TRBJ1-2 | TRBV6-1 | 18 | CASSEAVEGGLRNYGYTF | TGTGCCAGCAGTGAAGCCGTTGAGGGCGGGTTGAGAAACTATGGCTACACCTTC
TRBD2 | NA | TRBJ2-1 | TRBV5-1 | 15 | CASSLRTSGDNEQFF | TGCGCCAGCAGCTTGAGGACTAGCGGAGACAATGAGCAGTTCTTC
NA | NA | TRBJ2-5 | TRBV2 | 12 | CASSELPETQYF | TGTGCCAGCAGTGAACTACCGGAGACCCAGTACTTC
TRBD2 | NA | TRBJ2-7 | TRBV5-1 | 15 | CASSQSSGSTLEQYF | TGCGCCAGCAGCCAGTCTAGCGGGAGTACTCTTGAGCAGTACTTC
TRBD1 | NA | TRBJ1-4 | TRBV10-3 | 17 | CAISDSGTGGANEKLFF | TGTGCCATCAGTGATTCCGGGACAGGGGGTGCTAATGAAAAACTGTTTTTT
TRBD2 | NA | TRBJ2-2 | TRBV7-8 | 16 | CASSRGTSGRGGELFF | TGTGCCAGCAGCCGAGGGACTAGCGGGAGAGGCGGGGAGCTGTTTTTT
TRBD1 | NA | TRBJ1-6 | TRBV11-2 | 15 | CASTLRDRGNSPLHF | TGTGCCAGCACCCTCCGAGACAGGGGAAATTCACCCCTCCACTTT
NA | NA | TRBJ2-3 | TRBV30 | 16 | CAWSVSLGGGGDTQYF | TGTGCCTGGAGTGTAAGCCTCGGGGGAGGGGGAGATACGCAGTATTTT
NA | NA | TRBJ2-5 | TRBV27 | 12 | CASSLLKETQYF | TGTGCCAGCAGTTTATTAAAAGAGACCCAGTACTTC
TRBD2 | NA | TRBJ2-7 | TRBV19 | 16 | CASSIALAELGYEQYF | TGTGCCAGTAGTATAGCCCTAGCGGAGCTGGGCTACGAGCAGTACTTC
TRBD2 | NA | TRBJ2-1 | TRBV7-9 | 15 | CASSLLAGGYNEQFF | TGTGCCAGCAGCTTACTAGCGGGAGGGTACAATGAGCAGTTCTTC
NA | NA | TRBJ2-3 | TRBV5-1 | 14 | CASSLGGSTDTQYF | TGCGCCAGCAGCTTGGGCGGGAGCACAGATACGCAGTATTTT
NA | few | TRBJ1-1 | TRBV2 | 13 | CASSVAGAAEAFF | TGTGCCAGCAGTGTAGCGGGGGCGGCTGAAGCTTTCTTT
TRBD1 | NA | TRBJ1-5 | TRBV20-1 | 14 | CSASGPGTGFLQHF | TGCAGTGCTAGTGGTCCCGGGACAGGGTTTCTCCAGCATTTT
NA | NA | TRBJ1-2 | TRBV18 | 11 | CASSQIEGYTF | TGTGCCAGCTCACAAATAGAGGGCTACACCTTC
TRBD2 | NA | TRBJ2-3 | TRBV7-2 | 14 | CASSPGGLGDTQYF | TGTGCCAGCAGCCCCGGGGGGTTGGGAGATACGCAGTATTTT
NA | NA | TRBJ2-5 | TRBV5-4 | 15 | CASQPSKAGRETQYF | TGTGCCAGCCAACCCTCAAAGGCGGGGAGGGAGACCCAGTACTTC
TRBD1 | many | TRBJ2-2 | TRBV19 | 14 | CATWDRGNTGELFF | TGTGCCACTTGGGACAGGGGGAACACCGGGGAGCTGTTTTTT
TRBD2 | NA | TRBJ2-1 | TRBV19 | 16 | CASSIVPSGLDNEQFF | TGTGCCAGTAGTATAGTCCCTAGCGGGCTCGACAATGAGCAGTTCTTC
TRBD1 | NA | TRBJ2-7 | TRBV15 | 14 | CATSRVDRELEQYF | TGTGCCACCAGCAGAGTGGACAGGGAGCTCGAGCAGTACTTC
NA | NA | TRBJ2-1 | TRBV7-9 | 12 | CASSSELDEQFF | TGTGCCAGCAGCTCCGAGCTAGATGAGCAGTTCTTC
TRBD2 | few | TRBJ2-5 | TRBV14 | 19 | CASSPTGTSGKRGVETQYF | TGTGCCAGCAGCCCTACCGGGACTAGCGGGAAGCGGGGCGTGGAGACCCAGTACTTC